This T cell receptor (beta chain) originates from a study of blood T cell repertoires in COVID-19. Background on the study: The samples span acute and convalescent COVID-19 from the United States, Italy and Spain.

Per the germline V gene, CDR1 is SEHNR and CDR2 is FQNEAQ (reference sequence). The CDR3 is 19 residues long. J gave up 6 bases and V 5 bases, and 15 bases lay outside the gene matches. Patients at the Seattle site were enrolled during active infection and followed longitudinally. The repertoire was sequenced with immunoSEQ multiplex PCR; TCRdb's copy has only in-frame clones and lacks some. The sample records some 200,000 clones, 65% to 90% being singletons. The sequence was collected from a woman in her 70s with COVID-19, enrolled during active disease. Sequences were obtained from peripheral blood. This chain joins TRBV7-9 and TRBJ2-2; 13 bases fit TRBD2. The CDR3 sequence: CASSGTGKLAGGPAGELFF. CDR3 DNA: TGTGCCAGCAGCGGAACAGGGAAACTAGCGGGAGGGCCCGCCGGGGAGCTGTTTTTT.